This TCR beta chain was recorded in a study of shared clonotypes between healthy human individuals. Study-wide results and caveats: Only blood samples were collected, and tissue repertoires likely differ. Clonotypes not shared had lower generation probabilities than those common to all four donors.

Concerning this clone: As yet, its antigen is unknown.

Between the trimmed V and J ends, which lost 3 bases and 1 base, there was a span of 6 bases. Germline V gene lookup returns CDR1 SGHTA and CDR2 FQGNSA. The CDR3 consists of 14 residues. The material for each subset, its genomic DNA, was split evenly across several immunoSEQ plates. The data were produced by immunoSEQ multiplex PCR, yet TCRdb's version contains in-frame clones alone and is incomplete. The sample lists millions of clones; roughly 96% were seen once. The chain couples TRBV7-2 to TRBJ2-2, with unresolved D. This receptor was identified in a man aged 18 to 29 in good health. The source material was naive CD4+ T cells sorted from blood. Subset in this sample: CD45RA+ positively selected. Here the CDR3 reads CASSFLENTGELFF. Written as DNA, the CDR3 is TGTGCCAGCAGCTTCTTGGAGAACACCGGGGAGCTGTTTTTT.